This TCR beta chain appears in the sequencing data of a study of blood T cell repertoires in COVID-19. Study in general: Some COVID-19 samples were acute and others convalescent; all came from the United States, Italy and Spain. In each case, the material was cDNA or gDNA derived from T cells, B-cell-depleted T cells, or PBMCs.

This CDR3 contains 18 residues. CDR1 LNHNV and CDR2 YYDKDF come from the germline V gene (reference sequence). V was pared by 0 bases and J by 6 bases, with 12 bases of the junction left unmatched. Original processing notes: For nucleated cells, counts were estimated from reference gene primer amplification. The table came from immunoSEQ multiplex PCR; TCRdb's copy has only in-frame clones and leaves some out. The V and J calls and the clone size are those of that table, but D and trimming were determined from the DNA. The sample records under 120,000 clones, around 83% being singletons. Sequencing used peripheral blood. J is TRBJ2-4 and V is TRBV15; 9 nucleotides agree with TRBD2. The sequence was obtained from a human donor in a cohort sampled during active COVID-19. The CDR3, as DNA: TGTGCCACCAGCAGAGATCGGCTCGCGGGAGGGGCAGGAAACATTCAGTACTTC. This encodes CATSRDRLAGGAGNIQYF.